This T cell receptor (beta chain) came from a study of blood T cell repertoires in COVID-19. Germline CDR1 reads MDHEN; CDR2 reads SYDVKM. J was trimmed by 0 bases and V by 6 bases; bases with no gene match: 8. The CDR3 sequence is 16 residues long. Profiled with immunoSEQ multiplex PCR; TCRdb holds only in-frame clones, not every one. The repertoire includes just over 300,000 clones, almost 90% of them detected once, and around 4.3% sits in the top ten. The chain uses TRBV28 and TRBJ2-5; 9 bases match TRBD1. Specimen: PBMCs or T cells enriched from blood (not recorded which). The TCR sequence derives from a woman aged 18-29 years with acute COVID-19. The CDR3 DNA is TGTGCCAGCAGGCCAACCGGGACAGGGTACCAAGAGACCCAGTACTTC. This encodes CASRPTGTGYQETQYF. The whole variable domain, filled in from reference TRBV28 and TRBJ2-5, reads DVKVTQSSRYLVKRTGEKVFLECVQDMDHENMFWYRQDPGLGLRLIYFSYDVKMKEKGDIPEGYSVSREKKERFSLILESASTNQTSMYLCASRPTGTGYQETQYFGPGTRLLVL.